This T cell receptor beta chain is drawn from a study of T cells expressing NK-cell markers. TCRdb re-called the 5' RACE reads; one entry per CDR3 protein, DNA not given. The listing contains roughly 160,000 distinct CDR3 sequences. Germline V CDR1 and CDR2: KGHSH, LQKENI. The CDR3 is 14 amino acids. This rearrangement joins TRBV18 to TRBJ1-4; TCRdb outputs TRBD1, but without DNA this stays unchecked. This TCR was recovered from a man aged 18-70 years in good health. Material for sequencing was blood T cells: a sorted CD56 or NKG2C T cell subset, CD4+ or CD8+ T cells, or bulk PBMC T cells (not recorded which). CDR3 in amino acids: CASSPLRGHEKLFF.